This T cell receptor beta chain was documented in a study of tissue T cells after allogeneic stem cell transplantation. Whole-study results and caveats: The patient cohort was small and clinically heterogeneous, with limited sampling depth. Anatomically similar tissues had similar TCR repertoires within each patient. Some tissue clones might be persisting host cells; their alloreactivity or antigen specificity was not determined.

TCRdb keeps only in-frame clones here, not all; method: immunoSEQ multiplex PCR. In the table there are thousands of clones, 37% of which are singletons. A few counts support this clone. What it binds is not known. Genes and germline come from the mouse. From the germline J gene comes the end of the CDR3, since the read stops 1 residue before it. Time point of the sample: mouse harvest day 14 after allogeneic transplant. The graft held 10^6 splenic CD5+ T cells and 10^7 T-cell-depleted bone marrow cells. Tissues came from B6→BALB/c major-mismatch GVHD mice at day 7 or 14. The CDR3 totals 14 residues. CDR1 is KGHPV, CDR2 FQNQEV, per germline (reference sequence). V dropped 2 bases and J dropped 0 bases, with 5 bases sitting between them.

This receptor was taken from a female BALB/c mouse given C57BL/6 T cells with graft-versus-host disease after an allogeneic hematopoietic cell transplant. Material: skin. This chain joins TRBV26 and TRBJ1-3, with no clear D. CDR3 protein: CASSLTFSGNTLYF. Partial CDR3 DNA: TGTGCCAGCAGTCTGACATTTTCTGGAAATACGCTCTAT.